This T cell receptor beta chain was identified in a study of response to subunit inactivated influenza vaccine. TCRdb used MiXCR to reprocess the RT-PCR reads, holding one entry per CDR3 protein. The sample yields hundreds of thousands of distinct CDR3 sequences, approximately 17% seen once. Germline-derived CDR1 and CDR2 are MNHEY and SMNVEV (reference sequence). Trimming removed 7 bases from V and 1 base from J, with 17 bases in between. The CDR3 sequence is 15 residues long. This clonotype was counted between two and nine times. Sequences were derived from PBMCs from blood, sampled about 5 days after vaccination. The sequence came from a man between 45 and 60 years old who received an inactivated influenza vaccine. The chain employs TRBV27 and TRBJ2-7, with D perhaps TRBD1 or TRBD2 (6 bases each). Here the CDR3 DNA reads TGTGCCAGCAAAACCGGGGGCGGGATTTCCTACGAGCAGTACTTC. Protein: CASKTGGGISYEQYF.